Listed below are T cell receptor beta chains from one sample, sequenced in a study of blood T cell repertoires in COVID-19. Sequenced by immunoSEQ multiplex PCR; TCRdb stores in-frame clones only, minus some. Here the sample spans a few hundred thousand clones, approximately 87% being singletons. Sequencing was carried out using peripheral blood. These receptors were taken from a woman aged 45-65 years with acute or convalescent COVID-19. CDR3s include the opening cysteine and the closing phenylalanine or tryptophan. Fields, in order: J gene, clone size, D gene, V gene, CDR3 protein, CDR3 DNA. D genes are given only for firm matches. Size is stated for part of the rows, as once, few or many counts, or as a class when the clone is expanded.

>TRBJ2-7|-|-|TRBV9
CASSPRTLAYEQYF
TGTGCCAGCAGCCCCCGGACATTAGCCTACGAGCAGTACTTC
>TRBJ1-5|-|-|TRBV21-1
CASSINQPQHF
TGTGCCAGCAGCATAAATCAGCCCCAGCATTTT
>TRBJ2-5|-|TRBD2|TRBV4-3
CASSQGPAGAGETQYF
TGCGCCAGCAGCCAAGGCCCAGCGGGGGCCGGGGAGACCCAGTACTTC
>TRBJ1-2|-|TRBD1|TRBV20-1
CSAYRTGGYTF
TGCAGTGCTTACCGGACAGGGGGCTACACCTTC
>TRBJ2-3|-|TRBD2|TRBV9
CASSPRGGLSTDTQYF
TGTGCCAGCAGCCCGCGGGGGGGACTCAGCACAGATACGCAGTATTTT
>TRBJ1-2|-|-|TRBV27
CASSSADYSSNYGYTF
TGTGCCAGCAGTTCGGCAGACTACTCTTCTAACTATGGCTACACCTTC
>TRBJ2-7|-|TRBD1|TRBV27
CASSLRDRGFGEQYF
TGTGCCAGCAGTTTAAGAGACAGGGGTTTTGGCGAGCAGTACTTC
>TRBJ2-2|-|-|TRBV2
CASSTGTGGDGELFF
TGTGCCAGCAGTACCGGGACTGGAGGGGACGGGGAGCTGTTTTTT
>TRBJ1-1|-|-|TRBV9
CASSVVRQVNTEAFF
TGTGCCAGCAGCGTAGTAAGACAGGTGAACACTGAAGCTTTCTTT
>TRBJ1-5|-|-|TRBV19
CASSLGGAHSNQPQHF
TGTGCCAGTTCACTGGGGGGGGCGCATAGCAATCAGCCCCAGCATTTT
>TRBJ1-1|few|TRBD1|TRBV6-1
CASSELAGGAEAFF
TGTGCCAGCAGTGAATTGGCAGGGGGAGCTGAAGCTTTCTTT
>TRBJ1-3|few|-|TRBV30
CAWSVDTGNTIYF
TGTGCCTGGAGTGTAGACACAGGAAACACCATATATTTT
>TRBJ2-1|-|-|TRBV5-1
CASSLPDLSSYNEQFF
TGCGCCAGCAGCTTGCCGGACTTAAGCTCCTACAATGAGCAGTTCTTC
>TRBJ2-7|-|TRBD2|TRBV6-5
CASSYSAGGGYEQYF
TGTGCCAGCAGTTACTCCGCGGGAGGGGGTTACGAGCAGTACTTC
>TRBJ1-2|-|TRBD1|TRBV29-1
CSVYRDSGYGYTF
TGCAGCGTCTATAGGGACAGTGGGTATGGCTACACCTTC
>TRBJ1-2|-|TRBD1|TRBV7-9
CASSMDRGPNGYTF
TGTGCCAGCAGCATGGACAGGGGGCCGAATGGCTACACCTTC
>TRBJ2-5|-|TRBD1|TRBV24-1
CATRGQGETQYF
TGTGCCACCAGAGGACAGGGTGAGACCCAGTACTTC
>TRBJ1-3|-|TRBD1|TRBV30
CALTGGDGNTIYF
TGTGCCTTGACAGGGGGCGACGGAAACACCATATATTTT
>TRBJ1-1|few|-|TRBV7-2
CASSLVVVNTEAFF
TGTGCCAGCAGCTTAGTAGTTGTGAACACTGAAGCTTTCTTT
>TRBJ2-7|-|-|TRBV3-1/TRBV3-2
CASSPAGPYEQYF
TGTGCCAGCAGCCCGGCAGGGCCATACGAGCAGTACTTC
>TRBJ2-2|-|-|TRBV21-1
CASSKCGGQGRPANTGELFF
TGTGCCAGCAGCAAATGTGGGGGACAGGGACGCCCTGCGAACACCGGGGAGCTGTTTTTT
>TRBJ1-2|-|-|TRBV4-3
CASSQDGGLYGYTF
TGCGCCAGCAGCCAAGACGGGGGGCTATATGGCTACACCTTC
>TRBJ1-6|once|-|TRBV7-9
CASSQGWPPLHF
TGTGCCAGCAGCCAGGGTTGGCCACCCCTCCACTTT
>TRBJ2-2|-|-|TRBV27
CASWRQSTGELFF
TGTGCCAGCTGGCGGCAGAGCACCGGGGAGCTGTTTTTT
>TRBJ1-5|-|-|TRBV19
CASSIGSPGPQHF
TGTGCCAGTAGTATCGGAAGCCCAGGCCCCCAGCATTTT